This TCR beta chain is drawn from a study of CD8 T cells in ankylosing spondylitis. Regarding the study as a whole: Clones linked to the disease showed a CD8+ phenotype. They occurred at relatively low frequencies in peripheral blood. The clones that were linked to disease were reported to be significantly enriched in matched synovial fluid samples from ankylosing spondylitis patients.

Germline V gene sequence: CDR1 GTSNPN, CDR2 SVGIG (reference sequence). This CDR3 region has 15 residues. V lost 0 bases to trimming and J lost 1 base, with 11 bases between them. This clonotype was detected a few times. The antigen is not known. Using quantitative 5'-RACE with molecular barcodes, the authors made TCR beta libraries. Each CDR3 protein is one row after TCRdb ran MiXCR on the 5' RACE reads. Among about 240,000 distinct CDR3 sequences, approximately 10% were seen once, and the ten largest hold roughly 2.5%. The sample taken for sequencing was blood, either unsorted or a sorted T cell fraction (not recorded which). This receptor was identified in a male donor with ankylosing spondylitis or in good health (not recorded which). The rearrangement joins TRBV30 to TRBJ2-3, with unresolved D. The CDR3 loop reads CAWSVLGTGTDTQYF. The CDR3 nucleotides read TGTGCCTGGAGTGTCTTGGGTACTGGCACAGATACGCAGTATTTT.